A single sample is the source of the 10 T cell receptor beta chains below, sequenced in a study of blood T cell repertoires in COVID-19. TCRdb's table, derived via immunoSEQ multiplex PCR, lists solely in-frame clones and lacks some. Of approximately 100,000 clones listed, approximately 79% are singletons. The sequenced sample was peripheral blood. The receptors derive from a man aged 70 or older with active or convalescent COVID-19.

The sample holds one count of this clone. The rearrangement uses TRBV5-1 and TRBJ2-2; 11 bases map to TRBD2. V dropped 0 bases and J dropped 4; count of bases not matched to a gene: 14. Germline V lookup: CDR1 SGHRS, CDR2 YFSETQ. This CDR3 spans 20 amino acids. The CDR3 reads CASSLAVAGGPWIGTGELFF. CDR3 DNA: TGCGCCAGCAGCTTGGCAGTAGCGGGGGGGCCGTGGATTGGCACCGGGGAGCTGTTTTTT. Together with reference TRBV5-1 and TRBJ2-2, the CDR3 gives the full variable domain: KAGVTQTPRYLIKTRGQQVTLSCSPISGHRSVSWYQQTPGQGLQFLFEYFSETQRNKGNFPGRFSGRQFSNSRSEMNVSTLELGDSALYLCASSLAVAGGPWIGTGELFFGEGSRLTVL.

This chain uses TRBV5-1 with TRBJ2-3; 13 bases line up with TRBD2. V gave up 5 bases and J gave up 0 bases; unmatched junction bases: 12. Germline V gene lookup returns CDR1 SGHRS and CDR2 YFSETQ. This CDR3 has 19 residues. DNA for the CDR3: TGCGCCAGCAGTCGTAAAGGACTAGCGGGAGATACTAGCACAGATACGCAGTATTTT. Translation: CASSRKGLAGDTSTDTQYF.

J is TRBJ1-5 and V is TRBV9; D unclear. CDR1 is SGDLS and CDR2 is YYNGEE in the germline V gene. The ends were cut back, 1 base at V and 7 bases at J, with 9 bases in the middle. The CDR3 length is 13 residues. The CDR3 region is CASSVSPLQPQHF. The CDR3 nucleotides are TGTGCCAGCAGCGTATCCCCTCTGCAGCCCCAGCATTTT.

This clone has only a few counts. The chain employs TRBV5-1 and TRBJ2-3, with TRBD2 matching over 8 bases. Germline CDR1 and CDR2: SGHRS and YFSETQ. The CDR3 consists of 16 residues. Trimming at V came to 0 bases and at J to 2 bases, leaving 5 bases not matched to a gene. The CDR3 DNA is TGCGCCAGCAGCTTGGGTAGCGGGGTGTTCACAGATACGCAGTATTTT. Amino acid sequence: CASSLGSGVFTDTQYF.

The V and J genes are TRBV10-3 and TRBJ2-5; D not resolved. V was cut by 11 bases and J by 1 base, with 14 bases left in between. The CDR3 extends over 13 amino acids. CDR1 and CDR2 from the germline V gene are ENHRY and SYGVKD. The CDR3 here is CAARDRPQETQYF. Here the CDR3 DNA reads TGTGCCGCCCGCGATCGTCCCCAAGAGACCCAGTACTTC.

The chain combines TRBV20-1 with TRBJ2-7, with D perhaps matching TRBD1 (6 bases). This CDR3 spans 13 amino acids. V dropped 3 bases and J dropped 4 bases, with 13 bases sitting between them. Germline CDR1 reads DFQATT; CDR2 reads SNEGSKA (reference sequence). CDR3 in amino acids: CSASGRGLYEQYF. For the CDR3, the DNA is TGCAGTGCTAGTGGCAGGGGTTTGTACGAGCAGTACTTC.

The genes are TRBV2 and TRBJ2-1; D gene uncertain. CDR1 and CDR2 (germline): SNHLY, FYNNEI. V was cut by 4 bases and J by 9 bases, with 7 bases left in between. CDR3 length equals 11 residues. CDR3 amino acids: CASSAGPEQFF. DNA of the CDR3: TGTGCCAGCAGTGCTGGGCCTGAGCAGTTCTTC.

This rearrangement joins TRBV19 to TRBJ2-5; D is uncertain. This CDR3 region has 11 residues. The germline gives CDR1 LNHDA, CDR2 SQIVND (reference sequence). Trimming took off 4 bases at V and 4 bases at J, with 4 bases between the two ends. Here the CDR3 DNA reads TGTGCCAGTAGTAACTTAGAGACCCAGTACTTC. Translation gives CASSNLETQYF.

The J gene is TRBJ1-2, the V gene TRBV4-1, with D possibly TRBD1 on 5 matching bases. CDR3 size: 14 residues. Trimming stripped 4 bases from V and 7 bases from J, with 16 bases between. Germline V gives CDR1 MGHRA, CDR2 YSYEKL. The CDR3 DNA follows: TGCGCCAGCAGCCTTGTTTGGGGGGGAGGTGGCTACACCTTC. It codes for CASSLVWGGGGYTF.

The rearrangement joins TRBV27 to TRBJ1-1; D is undetermined. Germline loops: CDR1 MNHEY, CDR2 SMNVEV (reference sequence). This CDR3 has 13 residues. V lost 6 bases and J 1 base, leaving 9 bases between the germline ends. The DNA of the CDR3 is TGTGCCAGCAGCTTGCGGAGGAACACTGAAGCTTTCTTT. It codes for CASSLRRNTEAFF.